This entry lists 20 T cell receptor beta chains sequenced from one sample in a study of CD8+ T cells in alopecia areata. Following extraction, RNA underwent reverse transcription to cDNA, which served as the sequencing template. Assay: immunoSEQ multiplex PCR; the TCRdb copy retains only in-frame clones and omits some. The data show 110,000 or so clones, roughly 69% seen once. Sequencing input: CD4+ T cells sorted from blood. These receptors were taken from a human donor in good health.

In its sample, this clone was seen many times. CDR3 nucleotide sequence: TGTGCCAGCAGCTCCCGGGACAGGGACTATGGCTACACCTTC. It codes for CASSSRDRDYGYTF. V gene TRBV7-8 combines with J gene TRBJ1-2; 9 bases line up with TRBD1. The CDR3 is 14 residues long. V lost 4 bases and J lost 3; bases outside the gene matches: 3. Germline V gene lookup returns CDR1 SGHVS and CDR2 FQNEAQ. Using reference TRBV7-8 and TRBJ1-2 for the parts outside the CDR3, the full variable domain is GAGVSQSPRYKVAKRGQDVALRCDPISGHVSLFWYQQALGQGPEFLTYFQNEAQLDKSGLPSDRFFAERPEGSVSTLKIQRTQQEDSAVYLCASSSRDRDYGYTFGSGTRLTVV.

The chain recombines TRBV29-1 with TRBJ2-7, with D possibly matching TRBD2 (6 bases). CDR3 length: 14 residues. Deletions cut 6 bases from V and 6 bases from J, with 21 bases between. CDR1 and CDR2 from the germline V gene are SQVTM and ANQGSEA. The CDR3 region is CSVTKGLNPLEQYF. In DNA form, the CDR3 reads TGCAGCGTGACCAAGGGACTCAACCCCCTCGAGCAGTACTTC.

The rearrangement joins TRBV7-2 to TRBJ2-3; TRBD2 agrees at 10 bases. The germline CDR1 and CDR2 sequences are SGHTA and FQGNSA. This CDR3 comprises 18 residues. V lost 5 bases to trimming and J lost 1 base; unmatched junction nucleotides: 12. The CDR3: CASSVRGLGLAGTDTQYF. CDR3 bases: TGTGCCAGCAGCGTTCGGGGTTTAGGACTAGCGGGCACAGATACGCAGTATTTT. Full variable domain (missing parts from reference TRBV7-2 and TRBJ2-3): GAGVSQSPSNKVTEKGKDVELRCDPISGHTALYWYRQSLGQGLEFLIYFQGNSAPDKSGLPSDRFSAERTGGSVSTLTIQRTQQEDSAVYLCASSVRGLGLAGTDTQYFGPGTRLTVL.

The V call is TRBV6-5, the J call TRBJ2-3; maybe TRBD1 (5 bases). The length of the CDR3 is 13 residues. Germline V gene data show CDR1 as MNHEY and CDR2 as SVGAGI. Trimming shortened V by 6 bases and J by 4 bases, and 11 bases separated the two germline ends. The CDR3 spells CASSSTAADTQYF. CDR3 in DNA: TGTGCCAGCAGCTCGACAGCTGCAGATACGCAGTATTTT.

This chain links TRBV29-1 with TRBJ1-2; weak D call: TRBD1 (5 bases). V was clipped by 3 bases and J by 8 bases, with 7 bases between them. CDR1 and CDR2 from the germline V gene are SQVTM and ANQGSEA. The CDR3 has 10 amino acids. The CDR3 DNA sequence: TGCAGCGTTGAGGGACGGGGCTACACCTTC. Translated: CSVEGRGYTF. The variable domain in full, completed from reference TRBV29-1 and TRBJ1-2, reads SAVISQKPSRDICQRGTSLTIQCQVDSQVTMMFWYRQQPGQSLTLIATANQGSEATYESGFVIDKFPISRPNLTFSTLTVSNMSPEDSSIYLCSVEGRGYTFGSGTRLTVV.

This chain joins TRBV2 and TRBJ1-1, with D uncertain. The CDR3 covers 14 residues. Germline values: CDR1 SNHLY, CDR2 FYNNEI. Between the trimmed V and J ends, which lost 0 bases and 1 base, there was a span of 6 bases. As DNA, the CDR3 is TGTGCCAGCAGTGAAGCAGGGCGGAACACTGAAGCTTTCTTT. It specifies CASSEAGRNTEAFF.

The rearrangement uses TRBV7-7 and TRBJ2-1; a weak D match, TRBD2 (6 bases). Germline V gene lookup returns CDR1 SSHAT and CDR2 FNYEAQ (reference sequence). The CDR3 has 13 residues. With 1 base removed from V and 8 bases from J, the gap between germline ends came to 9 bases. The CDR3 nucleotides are TGTGCCAGCAGCTTAGACGGGAGTGATGAGCAGTTCTTC. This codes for CASSLDGSDEQFF.

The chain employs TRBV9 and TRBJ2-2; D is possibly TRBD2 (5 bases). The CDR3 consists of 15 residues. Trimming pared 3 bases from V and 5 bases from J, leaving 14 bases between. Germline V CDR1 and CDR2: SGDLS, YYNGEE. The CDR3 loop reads CASSDPRTGTGELFF. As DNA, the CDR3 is TGTGCCAGCAGCGACCCCAGGACGGGGACCGGGGAGCTGTTTTTT. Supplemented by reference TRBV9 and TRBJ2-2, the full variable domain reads DSGVTQTPKHLITATGQRVTLRCSPRSGDLSVYWYQQSLDQGLQFLIQYYNGEERAKGNILERFSAQQFPDLHSELNLSSLELGDSALYFCASSDPRTGTGELFFGEGSRLTVL.

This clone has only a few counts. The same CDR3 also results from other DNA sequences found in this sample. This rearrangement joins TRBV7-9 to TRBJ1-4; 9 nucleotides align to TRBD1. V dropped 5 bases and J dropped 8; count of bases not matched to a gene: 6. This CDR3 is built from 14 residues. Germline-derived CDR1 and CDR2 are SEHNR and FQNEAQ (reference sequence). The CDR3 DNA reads TGTGCCAGCAGCCCCGGGACAGGGAGCGAAAAACTGTTTTTT. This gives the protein CASSPGTGSEKLFF.

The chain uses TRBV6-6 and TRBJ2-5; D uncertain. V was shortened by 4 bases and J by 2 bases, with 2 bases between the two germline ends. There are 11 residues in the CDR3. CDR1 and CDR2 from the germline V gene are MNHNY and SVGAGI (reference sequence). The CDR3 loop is CASSSQETQYF. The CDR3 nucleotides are TGTGCCAGCAGTTCACAAGAGACCCAGTACTTC.

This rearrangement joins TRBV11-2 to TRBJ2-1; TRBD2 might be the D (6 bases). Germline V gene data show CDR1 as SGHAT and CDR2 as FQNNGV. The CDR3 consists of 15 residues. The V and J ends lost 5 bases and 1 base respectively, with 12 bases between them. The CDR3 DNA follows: TGTGCCAGCAGCCGCGGGGCCGTGTCCTACAATGAGCAGTTCTTC. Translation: CASSRGAVSYNEQFF.

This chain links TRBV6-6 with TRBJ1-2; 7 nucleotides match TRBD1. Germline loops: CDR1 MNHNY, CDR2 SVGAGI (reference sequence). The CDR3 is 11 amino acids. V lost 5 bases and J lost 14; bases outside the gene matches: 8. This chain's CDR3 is CASSDPTGKTF. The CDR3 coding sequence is TGTGCCAGCAGTGACCCGACAGGGAAGACCTTC.

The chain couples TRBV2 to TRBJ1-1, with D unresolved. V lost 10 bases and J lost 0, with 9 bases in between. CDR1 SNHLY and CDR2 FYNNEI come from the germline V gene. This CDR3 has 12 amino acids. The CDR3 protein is CAIRDLNTEAFF. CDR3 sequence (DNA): TGTGCCATCAGAGACCTGAACACTGAAGCTTTCTTT.

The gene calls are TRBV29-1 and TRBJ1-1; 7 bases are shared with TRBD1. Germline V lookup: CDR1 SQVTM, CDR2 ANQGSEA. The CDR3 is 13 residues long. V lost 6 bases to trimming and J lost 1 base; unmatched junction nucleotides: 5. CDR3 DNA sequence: TGCAGCGTGCATGCAGGGGGGAACACTGAAGCTTTCTTT. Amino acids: CSVHAGGNTEAFF.

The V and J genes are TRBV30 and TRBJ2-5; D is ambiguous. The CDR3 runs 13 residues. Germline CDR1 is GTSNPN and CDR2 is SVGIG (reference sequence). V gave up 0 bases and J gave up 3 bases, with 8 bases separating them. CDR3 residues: CAWSVRQKETQYF. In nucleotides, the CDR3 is TGTGCCTGGAGTGTAAGGCAGAAAGAGACCCAGTACTTC.

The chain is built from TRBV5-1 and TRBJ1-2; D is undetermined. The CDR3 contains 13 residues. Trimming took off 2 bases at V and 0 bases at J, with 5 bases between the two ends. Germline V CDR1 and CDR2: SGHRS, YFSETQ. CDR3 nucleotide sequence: TGCGCCAGCAGCTTCTCTACTAACTATGGCTACACCTTC. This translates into CASSFSTNYGYTF.

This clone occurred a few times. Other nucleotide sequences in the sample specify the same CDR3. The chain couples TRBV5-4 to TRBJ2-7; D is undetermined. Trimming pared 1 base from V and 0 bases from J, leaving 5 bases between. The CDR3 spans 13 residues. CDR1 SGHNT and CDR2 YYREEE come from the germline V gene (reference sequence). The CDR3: CASSLKSSYEQYF. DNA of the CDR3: TGTGCCAGCAGCTTGAAGAGCTCCTACGAGCAGTACTTC.

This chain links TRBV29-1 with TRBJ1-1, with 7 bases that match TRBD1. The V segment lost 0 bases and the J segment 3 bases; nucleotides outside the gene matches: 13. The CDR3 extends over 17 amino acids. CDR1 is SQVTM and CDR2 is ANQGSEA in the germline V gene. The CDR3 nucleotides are TGCAGCGTTGAAGACCCAAAGACAGGGAGGCTGGACACTGAAGCTTTCTTT. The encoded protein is CSVEDPKTGRLDTEAFF.

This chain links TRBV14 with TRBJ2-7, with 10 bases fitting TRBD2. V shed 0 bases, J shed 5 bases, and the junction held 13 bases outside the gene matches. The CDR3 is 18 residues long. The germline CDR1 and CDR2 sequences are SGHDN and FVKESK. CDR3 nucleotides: TGTGCCAGCAGCCAAGATCGACCGGGGCTAGCGGGGGTGGACGAGCAGTACTTC. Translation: CASSQDRPGLAGVDEQYF.

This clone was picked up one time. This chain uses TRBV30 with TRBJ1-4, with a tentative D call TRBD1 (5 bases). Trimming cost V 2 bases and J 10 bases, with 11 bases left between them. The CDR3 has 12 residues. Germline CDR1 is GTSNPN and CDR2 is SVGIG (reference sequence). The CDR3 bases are TGTGCCTGGAGTCGCCAGGGACGAAAACTGTTTTTT. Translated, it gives CAWSRQGRKLFF.